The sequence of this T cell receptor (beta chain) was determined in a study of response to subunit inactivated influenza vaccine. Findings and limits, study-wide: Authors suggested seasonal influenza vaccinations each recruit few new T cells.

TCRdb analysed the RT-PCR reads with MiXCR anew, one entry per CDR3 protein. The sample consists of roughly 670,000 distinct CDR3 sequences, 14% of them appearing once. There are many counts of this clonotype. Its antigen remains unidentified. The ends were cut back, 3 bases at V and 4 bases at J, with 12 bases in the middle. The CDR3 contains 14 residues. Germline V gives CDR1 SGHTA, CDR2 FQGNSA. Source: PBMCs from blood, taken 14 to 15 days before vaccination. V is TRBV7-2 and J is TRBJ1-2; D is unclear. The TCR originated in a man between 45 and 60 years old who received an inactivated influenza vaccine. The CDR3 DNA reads TGTGCCAGCAGCTTTAGGGAGGAGGGCTATGGCTACACCTTC. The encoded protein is CASSFREEGYGYTF. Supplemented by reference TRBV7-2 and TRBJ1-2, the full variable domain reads GAGVSQSPSNKVTEKGKDVELRCDPISGHTALYWYRQSLGQGLEFLIYFQGNSAPDKSGLPSDRFSAERTGGSVSTLTIQRTQQEDSAVYLCASSFREEGYGYTFGSGTRLTVV.